This T cell receptor (beta chain) was profiled in a study of blood T cell repertoires in COVID-19. Study details: Samples representing acute and convalescent COVID-19 were sourced from the United States, Italy and Spain. Sample material is recorded as cDNA or gDNA derived from T cells, B-cell-depleted T cells, or PBMCs.

Study processing details: How many nucleated cells were present was estimated from reference gene primer amplification. Method: immunoSEQ multiplex PCR; TCRdb's copy keeps in-frame clones and lacks some. V and J calls and clone size come straight from that table; D and trimming were deduced from the DNA. The sample has around 380,000 clones; about 80% are singletons. The material sequenced was peripheral blood. This clonotype was sampled from a human donor with acute or convalescent COVID-19. The donor label of this sample is uncertain.

CDR3 DNA sequence: TGCGCCAGCAGCTCGGCCGGGAACCCCCACAATGAGCAGTTCTTC. Translated, it gives CASSSAGNPHNEQFF. The chain combines TRBV5-1 with TRBJ2-1; D perhaps matches TRBD2 (5 bases). The CDR3 covers 15 residues. V dropped 3 bases and J dropped 5 bases, with 15 bases sitting between them. The germline V gene has CDR1 SGHRS and CDR2 YFSETQ. Complete variable domain (other parts from reference TRBV5-1 and TRBJ2-1): KAGVTQTPRYLIKTRGQQVTLSCSPISGHRSVSWYQQTPGQGLQFLFEYFSETQRNKGNFPGRFSGRQFSNSRSEMNVSTLELGDSALYLCASSSAGNPHNEQFFGPGTRLTVL.